This T cell receptor beta chain was documented in a study of blood T cell repertoires in COVID-19. The overall study: T cells, B-cell-depleted T cells, or PBMCs supplied cDNA or gDNA.

In the original workflow: Amplified reference gene primers provided the basis for estimating nucleated cell counts. Using immunoSEQ multiplex PCR, the repertoire was profiled, and TCRdb retains in-frame clones only, with some absent. V and J calls and clone size are copied from that table; D and trimming were computed from the DNA. This table holds some 250,000 clones, roughly nine tenths found once. This CDR3 has 14 residues. Germline lookup yields CDR1 MGHRA and CDR2 YSYEKL. V lost 1 base to trimming and J lost 4 bases, with 9 bases between them. Individuals aged about 18 to 89 years were recruited from 24 US areas. Self-reported history from a screening survey and questionnaire set each donor's cohort.

Material: PBMCs or T cells enriched from blood (not recorded which). This sequence was found in a human donor in a cohort exposed to, infected with or recovered from COVID-19 (not recorded which). The donor label of this sample is uncertain. The chain combines TRBV4-1 with TRBJ2-3, with a possible D match to TRBD2 (5 bases). The CDR3 reads CASSQGPSSDTQYF. As DNA, the CDR3 is TGCGCCAGCAGCCAAGGCCCTAGCTCAGATACGCAGTATTTT.